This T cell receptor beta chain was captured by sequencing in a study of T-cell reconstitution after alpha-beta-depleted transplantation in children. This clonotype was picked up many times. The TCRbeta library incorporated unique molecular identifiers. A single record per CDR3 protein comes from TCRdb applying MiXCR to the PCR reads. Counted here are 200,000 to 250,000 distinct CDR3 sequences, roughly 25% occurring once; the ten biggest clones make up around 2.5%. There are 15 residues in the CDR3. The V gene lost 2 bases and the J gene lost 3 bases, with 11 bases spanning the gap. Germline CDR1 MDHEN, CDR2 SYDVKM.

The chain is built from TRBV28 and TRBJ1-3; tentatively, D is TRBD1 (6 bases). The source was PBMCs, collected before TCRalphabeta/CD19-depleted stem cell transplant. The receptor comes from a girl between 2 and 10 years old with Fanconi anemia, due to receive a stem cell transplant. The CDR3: CASSLGSGVGNTIYF. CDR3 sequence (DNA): TGTGCCAGCAGTTTAGGGTCAGGGGTTGGAAACACCATATATTTT.